Presented here are 3 T cell receptor beta chains from one specimen sequenced in a study of blood T cell repertoires in COVID-19. This table comes from immunoSEQ multiplex PCR, and its TCRdb copy is limited to in-frame clones, with some not included. Among roughly 71,000 clones, approximately 82% were seen once, and the ten largest hold around a sixth. The sequenced sample consisted of peripheral blood. These TCRs come from an elderly woman with acute or convalescent COVID-19.

The gene calls are TRBV5-1 and TRBJ2-2; 9 bases agree with TRBD1. CDR3 length: 14 amino acids. In germline, CDR1 is SGHRS, CDR2 YFSETQ. With 8 bases clipped from V and 4 bases from J, the junction kept 6 bases outside the gene matches. CDR3 nucleotides: TGCGCCAGTTCGGAGACAGGGGGCACCGGGGAGCTGTTTTTT. It yields the protein CASSETGGTGELFF.

The rearrangement joins TRBV24-1 to TRBJ2-1; D gene uncertain. Germline loops: CDR1 KGHDR, CDR2 SFDVKD. V was cut by 4 bases and J by 6 bases, with 6 bases left in between. CDR3 length: 12 amino acids. CDR3 coding DNA: TGTGCCACCAGTGACCTAATCAATGAGCAGTTCTTC. It yields the protein CATSDLINEQFF.

The chain couples TRBV14 to TRBJ2-7; 8 bases agree with TRBD1. Germline CDR1 and CDR2: SGHDN and FVKESK. This CDR3 spans 15 amino acids. J was trimmed by 2 bases and V by 1 base; bases with no gene match: 4. Here the CDR3 reads CASSQGDRPPYEQYF. In nucleotides, the CDR3 is TGTGCCAGCAGCCAAGGGGACAGGCCCCCCTACGAGCAGTACTTC.